One sample yielded the 21 T cell receptor beta chains listed below, sequenced in a study of blood T cell repertoires in COVID-19. Clones were sequenced by immunoSEQ multiplex PCR, and TCRdb holds only the in-frame ones, with some missing. The sample lists more than 400,000 clones, roughly 85% occurring once. The sample comprised peripheral blood. These receptors came from a human donor in a cohort sampled during active COVID-19.

This chain joins TRBV5-1 and TRBJ2-7, with TRBD2 matching over 8 bases. From germline, CDR1 is SGHRS and CDR2 YFSETQ. CDR3 length: 15 amino acids. Unmatched junction bases numbered 6, after V lost 0 bases and J lost 4 bases. The CDR3, as DNA: TGCGCCAGCAGCTTGGGCTACGAGCGGGAGTACGAGCAGTACTTC. Amino acids: CASSLGYEREYEQYF.

The chain couples TRBV5-1 to TRBJ1-4, with TRBD1 identical over 7 bases. Unmatched junction bases numbered 5, after V lost 0 bases and J lost 3 bases. This CDR3 region has 16 residues. Germline CDR1 reads SGHRS; CDR2 reads YFSETQ. The CDR3 DNA follows: TGCGCCAGCAGCTTGGCAGAGACAGGGCCTAATGAAAAACTGTTTTTT. It translates to CASSLAETGPNEKLFF.

The chain combines TRBV7-6 with TRBJ1-1; D remains unclear. Per germline, CDR1 SGHVS and CDR2 FNYEAQ. Trimming shortened V by 1 base and J by 0 bases, and 6 bases separated the two germline ends. The CDR3 sequence is 14 residues long. The CDR3 DNA sequence: TGTGCCAGCAGCTTAGACATTATGAACACTGAAGCTTTCTTT. Translation gives CASSLDIMNTEAFF.

CDR3 protein: CASTSGQGIYNEQFF. CDR3 sequence (DNA): TGTGCCAGTACCTCCGGACAGGGGATCTACAATGAGCAGTTCTTC. The J gene is TRBJ2-1, the V gene TRBV19, with 9 nucleotides matching TRBD1. Germline V gene sequence: CDR1 LNHDA, CDR2 SQIVND (reference sequence). The CDR3 runs 15 residues. V shed 7 bases and J 3 bases; nucleotides not matched to a gene: 7.

V and J are TRBV3-1 (or the pseudogene TRBV3-2) and TRBJ1-2, with no clear D. Germline loops: CDR1 LGHDT, CDR2 YNNKEL (reference sequence). CDR3 length: 12 amino acids. Deletions cut 0 bases from V and 5 bases from J, with 4 bases between. The CDR3 loop is CASSQDNYGYTF. DNA for the CDR3: TGTGCCAGCAGCCAAGATAATTATGGCTACACCTTC.

Turning to this clone: Other DNA variants within this sample encode the same CDR3. The rearrangement joins TRBV5-1 to TRBJ2-1, with 15 bases matching TRBD2. Looked up from germline, CDR1 is SGHRS and CDR2 is YFSETQ. The CDR3 totals 17 residues. With V trimmed by 4 bases and J by 3 bases, 5 bases remained unmatched. The CDR3 loop is CASSLGLAGGLYNEQFF. DNA of the CDR3: TGCGCCAGCAGCCTCGGACTAGCGGGAGGGCTCTACAATGAGCAGTTCTTC.

This clone came up a few times. This chain uses TRBV6-2 or TRBV6-3 with TRBJ1-1; maybe TRBD1 (5 bases). Germline CDR1 and CDR2: MNHEY and SVGEGT. The V end lost 3 bases, the J end lost 6 bases, and 11 bases lay between the germline ends. The CDR3 sequence is 13 residues long. CDR3 DNA sequence: TGTGCCAGCAGTTATGGCAGGGCCGCTGAAGCTTTCTTT. Translating gives CASSYGRAAEAFF.

This chain links TRBV5-1 with TRBJ1-5; D is uncertain. With 0 bases removed from V and 4 bases from J, the gap between germline ends came to 11 bases. This CDR3 comprises 15 residues. Looked up from germline, CDR1 is SGHRS and CDR2 is YFSETQ. As DNA, the CDR3 is TGCGCCAGCAGCTTGGATCCCGGGGTGAATCAGCCCCAGCATTTT. Translating it yields CASSLDPGVNQPQHF.

The chain recombines TRBV29-1 with TRBJ2-7; TRBD1 aligns across 7 bases. The CDR3 has 12 amino acids. The germline V gene encodes CDR1 SQVTM and CDR2 ANQGSEA. V lost 4 bases and J lost 3; bases outside the gene matches: 3. DNA of the CDR3: TGCAGCGTTGCAGGGGACAGCTACGAGCAGTACTTC. This translates into CSVAGDSYEQYF.

V gene TRBV28 combines with J gene TRBJ2-1; D might be TRBD1 (7 bases). Per germline, CDR1 MDHEN and CDR2 SYDVKM. V was clipped by 7 bases and J by 9 bases, with 25 bases between them. The CDR3 length is 16 residues. The CDR3 DNA sequence: TGTGCCAGCACCTCTACCCCCGCCAGGGGGAGGTTTGAGCAGTTCTTC. It translates to CASTSTPARGRFEQFF. The complete variable domain, with remaining parts taken from reference TRBV28 and TRBJ2-1, reads DVKVTQSSRYLVKRTGEKVFLECVQDMDHENMFWYRQDPGLGLRLIYFSYDVKMKEKGDIPEGYSVSREKKERFSLILESASTNQTSMYLCASTSTPARGRFEQFFGPGTRLTVL.

The chain joins TRBV5-4 to TRBJ1-2; 7 bases fit TRBD1. Per germline, CDR1 SGHNT and CDR2 YYREEE (reference sequence). The CDR3 totals 13 residues. V lost 1 base to trimming and J lost 6 bases; unmatched junction nucleotides: 3. The CDR3 here is CASSLQQGNGYTF. The DNA of the CDR3 is TGTGCCAGCAGCTTGCAACAGGGGAATGGCTACACCTTC.

CDR3 protein: CASSAVCEQYF. The CDR3 DNA is TGTGCCAGCAGCGCGGTCTGCGAGCAGTACTTC. This chain connects TRBV21-1 to TRBJ2-7; the table's D gene call, TRBD2, was not cross checked with the DNA. TRBV21-1 is shown as a pseudogene. The CDR3 consists of 11 residues.

The rearrangement joins TRBV5-1 to TRBJ2-2; 13 bases map to TRBD2. J lost 6 bases, V lost 3 bases, and 5 bases had no gene match. There are 16 residues in the CDR3. Germline V CDR1 and CDR2: SGHRS, YFSETQ. The DNA of the CDR3 is TGCGCCAGCAGCTGGGGGACTAGCGGGATGGCCGGGGAGCTGTTTTTT. Its translation is CASSWGTSGMAGELFF.

The J gene is TRBJ1-5, the V gene TRBV19; TRBD1 matches 7 bases. The CDR3 extends over 15 amino acids. The V segment lost 11 bases and the J segment 0 bases; nucleotides outside the gene matches: 10. In germline, CDR1 is LNHDA, CDR2 SQIVND (reference sequence). The CDR3 DNA reads TGTGCCTCCTATGGACAGGACCATAGCAATCAGCCCCAGCATTTT. Translation gives CASYGQDHSNQPQHF.

The CDR3 region is CASSQVGGNQPQHF. CDR3 coding DNA: TGTGCCAGCAGCCAAGTTGGGGGGAATCAGCCCCAGCATTTT. The J gene is TRBJ1-5, the V gene TRBV3-1 (or the pseudogene TRBV3-2), with D possibly matching TRBD1 (5 bases). Per germline, CDR1 LGHDT and CDR2 YNNKEL (reference sequence). V was cut by 1 base and J by 4 bases, with 8 bases left in between. The CDR3 sequence is 14 residues long.

The chain links TRBV5-6 to TRBJ2-6; TRBD1 aligns across 9 bases. The CDR3 contains 18 residues. The V gene end was trimmed by 2 bases and the J gene end by 4 bases; junction bases not matched to a gene: 10. The V gene's germline CDR1 is SGHDT and CDR2 YYEEEE. The CDR3 reads CASSFTGGVASGANVLTF. The DNA of the CDR3 is TGTGCCAGCAGCTTTACAGGGGGCGTAGCATCCGGGGCCAACGTCCTGACTTTC.

This chain links TRBV3-1 (or the pseudogene TRBV3-2) with TRBJ1-6, with 9 positions matching TRBD1. Germline values: CDR1 LGHDT, CDR2 YNNKEL (reference sequence). After removal of 4 bases from V and 7 bases from J, the junction contained 5 bases not matched to a gene. The CDR3 spans 15 residues. CDR3 bases: TGTGCCAGCAGCCGGACGGGACAGGGAAATTCACCCCTCCACTTT. This codes for CASSRTGQGNSPLHF.

V is TRBV30 and J is TRBJ2-7; D might be TRBD1 (5 bases). Germline V gene sequence: CDR1 GTSNPN, CDR2 SVGIG (reference sequence). The CDR3 is made up of 15 amino acids. The germline V and J ends were trimmed by 0 bases and 6 bases, with 18 bases remaining between them. The CDR3 nucleotides are TGTGCCTGGAGTGTAGACCAGGGTAATAATGGCGAGCAGTACTTC. This encodes CAWSVDQGNNGEQYF.

The chain carries TRBV25-1 and TRBJ2-7; D not certain. Trimming removed 0 bases at V and 12 bases at J, with 6 bases between. CDR3 size: 10 residues. Germline assignment: CDR1 MGHDK and CDR2 SYGVNS. CDR3 amino acids: CASSEYFLYF. CDR3 sequence (DNA): TGTGCCAGCAGTGAATACTTTCTGTACTTC.

This clone appeared a few times. The chain employs TRBV4-2 and TRBJ1-5; perhaps TRBD1 as D (5 bases). The CDR3 is 15 residues long. V was shortened by 4 bases and J by 0 bases, with 10 bases between the two germline ends. Per the germline V gene, CDR1 is LGHNA and CDR2 is YNFKEQ. The CDR3 bases are TGTGCCAGCAGCCCGGGGGACGGTAGCAATCAGCCCCAGCATTTT. Amino acids: CASSPGDGSNQPQHF.

The chain combines TRBV4-2 with TRBJ2-1; 9 bases are a match to TRBD2. V lost 4 bases, J lost 5 bases, and 12 bases stayed unmatched. The CDR3 contains 17 residues. CDR1 LGHNA and CDR2 YNFKEQ come from the germline V gene. As DNA, the CDR3 is TGTGCCAGCAGCCGCCCCTTAGGGGCGGGAGGGAACAATGAGCAGTTCTTC. This sequence encodes CASSRPLGAGGNNEQFF.